This T cell receptor beta chain derives from a study of CD8+CD57+ T cells in acquired aplastic anemia. Trimming removed 1 base from V and 7 bases from J; junction bases left unmatched: 9. The CDR3 contains 16 residues. Germline loops: CDR1 SGHTA, CDR2 FQGNSA. Patients selected for sequencing had displayed CD8+CD57+ cell expansion by flow cytometry. The template for TCR beta VDJ and CDR3 sequence profiling was genomic DNA. TCRdb analysed the reads with MiXCR anew, one entry per CDR3 protein. Here the sample spans over 150,000 distinct CDR3 sequences, more than 60% being singletons. This clonotype originated in a human donor with aplastic anemia. The chain uses TRBV7-2 and TRBJ2-1; 8 nucleotides align to TRBD1. Material: sorted CD4+, CD8+, or CD8+CD57+ T cells (not recorded which) from PBMCs. CDR3 protein: CASSLGRGPRFNEQFF. CDR3 bases: TGTGCCAGCAGCTTAGGCAGGGGGCCCAGATTTAATGAGCAGTTCTTC.